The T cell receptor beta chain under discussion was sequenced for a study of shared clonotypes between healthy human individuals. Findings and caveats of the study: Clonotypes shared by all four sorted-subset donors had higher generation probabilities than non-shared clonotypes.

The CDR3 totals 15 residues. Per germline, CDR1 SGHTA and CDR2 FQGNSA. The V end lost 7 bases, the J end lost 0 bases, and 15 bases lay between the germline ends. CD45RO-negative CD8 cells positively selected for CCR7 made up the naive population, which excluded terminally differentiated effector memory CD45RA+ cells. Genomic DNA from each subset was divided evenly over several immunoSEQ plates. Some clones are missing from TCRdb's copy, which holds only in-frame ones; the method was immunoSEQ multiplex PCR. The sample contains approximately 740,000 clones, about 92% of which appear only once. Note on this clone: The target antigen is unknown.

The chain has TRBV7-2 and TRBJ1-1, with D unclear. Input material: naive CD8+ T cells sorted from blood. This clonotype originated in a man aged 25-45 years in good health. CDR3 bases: TGTGCCAGCACCATCCTATGGAGCATGAACACTGAAGCTTTCTTT. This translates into CASTILWSMNTEAFF. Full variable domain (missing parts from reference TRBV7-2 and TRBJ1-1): GAGVSQSPSNKVTEKGKDVELRCDPISGHTALYWYRQSLGQGLEFLIYFQGNSAPDKSGLPSDRFSAERTGGSVSTLTIQRTQQEDSAVYLCASTILWSMNTEAFFGQGTRLTVV.